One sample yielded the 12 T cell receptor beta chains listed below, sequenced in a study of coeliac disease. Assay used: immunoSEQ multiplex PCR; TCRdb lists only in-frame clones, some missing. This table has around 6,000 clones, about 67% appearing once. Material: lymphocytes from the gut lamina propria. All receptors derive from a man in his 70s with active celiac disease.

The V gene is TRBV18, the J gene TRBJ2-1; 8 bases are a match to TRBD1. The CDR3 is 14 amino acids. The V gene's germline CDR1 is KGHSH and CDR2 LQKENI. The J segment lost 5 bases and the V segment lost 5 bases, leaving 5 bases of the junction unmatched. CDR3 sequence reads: CASSTNRGDNEQFF. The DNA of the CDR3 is TGTGCCAGCTCAACCAACAGGGGGGACAATGAGCAGTTCTTC.

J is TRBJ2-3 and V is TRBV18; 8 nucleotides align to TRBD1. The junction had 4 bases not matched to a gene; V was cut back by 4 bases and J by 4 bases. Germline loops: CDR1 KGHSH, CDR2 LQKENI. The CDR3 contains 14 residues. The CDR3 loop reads CASSQDRAPDTQYF. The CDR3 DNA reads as TGTGCCAGCTCACAGGACAGGGCCCCAGATACGCAGTATTTT. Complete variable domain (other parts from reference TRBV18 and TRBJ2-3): NAGVMQNPRHLVRRRGQEARLRCSPMKGHSHVYWYRQLPEEGLKFMVYLQKENIIDESGMPKERFSAEFPKEGPSILRIQQVVRGDSAAYFCASSQDRAPDTQYFGPGTRLTVL.

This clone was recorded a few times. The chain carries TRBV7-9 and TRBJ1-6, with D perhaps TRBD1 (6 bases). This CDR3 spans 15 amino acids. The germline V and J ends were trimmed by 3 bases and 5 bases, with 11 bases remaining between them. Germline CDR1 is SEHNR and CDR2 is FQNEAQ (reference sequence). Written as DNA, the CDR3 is TGTGCCAGCAGCTTGGGGGGGCCGAATAATTCACCCCTCCACTTT. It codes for CASSLGGPNNSPLHF.

As DNA, the CDR3 is TGTGCCAGCTCACCGTTCGAGGGACTGGTGGGGTGGCCCCAGCATTTT. Its protein is CASSPFEGLVGWPQHF. The chain joins TRBV18 to TRBJ1-5; D may be TRBD1 (5 bases). Germline CDR1 reads KGHSH; CDR2 reads LQKENI. This CDR3 spans 16 amino acids. Trimming cost V 3 bases and J 9 bases, with 21 bases left between them.

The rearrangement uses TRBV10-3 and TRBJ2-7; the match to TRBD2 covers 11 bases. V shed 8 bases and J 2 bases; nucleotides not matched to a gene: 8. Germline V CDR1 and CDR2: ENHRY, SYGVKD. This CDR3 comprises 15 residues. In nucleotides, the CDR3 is TGTGCCATCTCCGGACTAGCGGGTGACCCCTACGAGCAGTACTTC. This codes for CAISGLAGDPYEQYF.

CDR3 in amino acids: CASSVRTSRSTDTQYF. The CDR3 nucleotides read TGTGCCAGCAGCGTAAGGACTAGCAGGAGCACAGATACGCAGTATTTT. The rearrangement joins TRBV9 to TRBJ2-3; 8 bases are shared with TRBD2. The germline V gene has CDR1 SGDLS and CDR2 YYNGEE. After removal of 1 base from V and 0 bases from J, the junction contained 4 bases not matched to a gene. The CDR3 runs to 16 residues.

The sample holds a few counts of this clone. CDR3 nucleotides: TGTGCCAGCAGCAGTGGAGGGCCCCAGCATTTT. It codes for CASSSGGPQHF. The chain carries TRBV6-5 and TRBJ1-5; no reliable D call. V was shortened by 6 bases and J by 9 bases, with 9 bases between the two germline ends. The germline gives CDR1 MNHEY, CDR2 SVGAGI. The CDR3 covers 11 residues.

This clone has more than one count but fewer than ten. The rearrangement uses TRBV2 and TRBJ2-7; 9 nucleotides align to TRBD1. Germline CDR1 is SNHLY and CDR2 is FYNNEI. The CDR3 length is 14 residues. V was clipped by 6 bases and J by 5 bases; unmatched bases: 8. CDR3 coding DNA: TGTGCCAGCAGCGATAGGACAGGGGCCCACGAGCAGTACTTC. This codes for CASSDRTGAHEQYF. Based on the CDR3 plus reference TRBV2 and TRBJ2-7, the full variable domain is EPEVTQTPSHQVTQMGQEVILRCVPISNHLYFYWYRQILGQKVEFLVSFYNNEISEKSEIFDDQFSVERPDGSNFTLKIRSTKLEDSAMYFCASSDRTGAHEQYFGPGTRLTVT.

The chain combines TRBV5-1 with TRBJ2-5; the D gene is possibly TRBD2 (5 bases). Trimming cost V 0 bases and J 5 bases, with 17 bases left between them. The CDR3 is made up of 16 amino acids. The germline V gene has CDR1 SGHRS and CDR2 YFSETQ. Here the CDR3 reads CASSLAGGRGQETQYF. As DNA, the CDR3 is TGCGCCAGCAGCTTGGCCGGTGGTCGGGGTCAGGAGACCCAGTACTTC.

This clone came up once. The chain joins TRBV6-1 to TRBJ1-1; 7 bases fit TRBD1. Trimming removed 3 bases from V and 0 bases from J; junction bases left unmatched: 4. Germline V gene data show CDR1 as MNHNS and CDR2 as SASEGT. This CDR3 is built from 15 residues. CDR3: CASSDRGDLNTEAFF. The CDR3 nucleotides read TGTGCCAGCAGTGACAGGGGGGATCTGAACACTGAAGCTTTCTTT.

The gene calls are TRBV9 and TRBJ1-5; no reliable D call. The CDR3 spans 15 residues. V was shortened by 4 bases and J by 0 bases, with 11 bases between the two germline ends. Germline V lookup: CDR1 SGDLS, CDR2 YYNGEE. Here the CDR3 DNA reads TGTGCCAGCAGCCCCTCGCTATATAGCAATCAGCCCCAGCATTTT. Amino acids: CASSPSLYSNQPQHF. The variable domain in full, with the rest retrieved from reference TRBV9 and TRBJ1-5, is DSGVTQTPKHLITATGQRVTLRCSPRSGDLSVYWYQQSLDQGLQFLIQYYNGEERAKGNILERFSAQQFPDLHSELNLSSLELGDSALYFCASSPSLYSNQPQHFGDGTRLSIL.

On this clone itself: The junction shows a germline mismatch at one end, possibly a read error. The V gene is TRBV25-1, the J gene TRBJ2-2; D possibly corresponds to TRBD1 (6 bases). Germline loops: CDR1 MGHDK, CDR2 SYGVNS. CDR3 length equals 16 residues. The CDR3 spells CASSEYKGTTARGAVF. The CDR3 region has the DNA TGTGCCAGCAGTGAATATAAAGGGACAACCGCCCGGGGAGCTGTTTTT.